This TCR beta chain was identified during a study of shared clonotypes between healthy human individuals. Findings of the study overall: Rarefaction revealed incomplete sorted-subset sequencing despite large depth. Researchers sampled only blood; tissue repertoires likely differ.

Terminally differentiated effector memory CD45RA+ cells were excluded from the naive CD8 cells, which were CD45RO-negative and positively selected for CCR7. The V gene's germline CDR1 is PRHDT and CDR2 FYEKMQ (reference sequence). CDR3 length: 12 residues. Notes on this clone: The antigen remains undetermined. A read error may account for a junction end that differs from germline.

The repertoire was sequenced with immunoSEQ multiplex PCR; TCRdb's copy has only in-frame clones and lacks some. There are fewer than 1 million clones in the sample; 96% occur only once, and around 0.25% lies in the top ten. The chain couples TRBV13 to TRBJ2-1; D tentatively fits TRBD1 or TRBD2 (6 bases each). Sequenced sample: naive CD8+ T cells sorted from blood. The clonotype was recovered from a man aged 30 to 45 in good health. The CDR3 bases are TGTGCCAGCAGCCTAGGGGGAGGTGAGCAGTTCTTC. Translation: CASSLGGGEQFF. Using reference TRBV13 and TRBJ2-1 for the parts outside the CDR3, the full variable domain is AAGVIQSPRHLIKEKRETATLKCYPIPRHDTVYWYQQGPGQDPQFLISFYEKMQSDKGSIPDRFSAQQFSDYHSELNMSSLELGDSALYFCASSLGGGEQFFGPGTRLTVL.